The rows below give T cell receptor beta chains drawn from one sample of a study of OX40 agonist ivuxolimab in advanced cancers. TCRdb keeps only in-frame clones here, not all; method: immunoSEQ multiplex PCR. The table records 95,000 to 150,000 clones, about 93% of them present only once. Sample: CD4+ or CD8+ T cells sorted from blood, taken in a trial of the OX40 agonist ivuxolimab. The source of these receptors is an adult with an advanced solid tumor such as melanoma, head and neck, liver or kidney cancer. Both conserved end residues are part of each CDR3. The D gene is left open where the match is weak. Rows may omit the clone size; those that give it use once, few, many or a size class.

v_gene	abundance	j_gene	d_gene	CDR3aa	CDR3nt
TRBV11-2	once	TRBJ2-3	TRBD2	CASSAAGGRAADTQYF	TGTGCCAGCAGCGCAGCTGGCGGGAGGGCAGCAGATACGCAGTATTTT
TRBV6-6	.	TRBJ1-2	.	CASSYRQGHYGYTF	TGTGCCAGCAGTTACCGCCAGGGGCACTATGGCTACACCTTC
TRBV7-3	once	TRBJ2-7	TRBD1	CASSPDRGTYEQYF	TGTGCCAGCAGCCCGGACAGGGGGACCTACGAGCAGTACTTC
TRBV27	.	TRBJ2-3	TRBD2	CASSIRTSGGRDTQYF	TGTGCCAGCAGTATTCGGACTAGCGGGGGGAGGGATACGCAGTATTTT
TRBV18	.	TRBJ1-3	.	CASSPPEDSSGNTIYF	TGTGCCAGCTCACCACCCGAGGACAGCTCTGGAAACACCATATATTTT
TRBV7-2	.	TRBJ2-3	.	CASSLGGTSTDTQYF	TGTGCCAGCAGCTTAGGGGGTACTAGCACAGATACGCAGTATTTT
TRBV6-5	.	TRBJ1-2	TRBD1	CASSGRQGNYGYTF	TGTGCCAGCAGTGGGAGACAGGGGAACTATGGCTACACCTTC
TRBV18	.	TRBJ2-1	.	CASSAGILDEQFF	TGTGCCAGCTCAGCGGGAATATTAGATGAGCAGTTCTTC
TRBV5-1	.	TRBJ2-1	.	CASSSVSRAINEQFF	TGCGCCAGCAGCTCGGTTTCGAGGGCAATCAATGAGCAGTTCTTC
TRBV11-3	.	TRBJ2-7	TRBD1	CASSLTGGNYEQYF	TGTGCCAGCAGCTTGACAGGGGGAAACTACGAGCAGTACTTC
TRBV10-2	.	TRBJ1-2	.	CASRDIGYGYTF	TGCGCCAGCAGGGACATCGGGTATGGCTACACCTTC
TRBV6-5	.	TRBJ2-7	TRBD2	CASSRSGRAPYEQYF	TGTGCCAGCAGTCGTAGCGGGAGGGCCCCCTACGAGCAGTACTTC
TRBV27	.	TRBJ2-7	.	CASSLFSKRDFPYEQYF	TGTGCCAGCAGTTTATTTTCGAAACGAGACTTCCCCTACGAGCAGTACTTC
TRBV6-5	.	TRBJ2-7	TRBD1	CASSQVSGTGVEQYF	TGTGCCAGCAGCCAAGTATCCGGGACAGGGGTGGAGCAGTACTTC
TRBV28	.	TRBJ1-2	.	CASRRYGYTF	TGTGCCAGCAGAAGATATGGCTACACCTTC